These T cell receptor beta chains were read from a single sample in a study of T cell changes during pregnancy in multiple sclerosis. Libraries were prepared by immunoSEQ multiplex PCR; TCRdb keeps only in-frame clonotypes and omits some of them. The sample includes around 30,000 clones, approximately 86% of them seen just once. Sequenced here: CD8+ T cells from peripheral blood mononuclear cells, sampled in the first trimester of pregnancy. The receptors originated from a female donor with multiple sclerosis, enrolled in a pregnancy study. CDR3s include the opening cysteine and the closing phenylalanine or tryptophan. Fields, in order: D gene, J gene, V gene, clone size, CDR3 DNA, CDR3 protein. D genes are given only for firm matches. Clone size is given for some rows only: seen once, a few or many times, or a class if the clone is expanded.

d_gene: NA
j_gene: TRBJ1-1
v_gene: TRBV5-5
abundance: NA
CDR3nt: TGTGCCAGCAGCCCCACAGGGATAAGGGCTGAAGCTTTCTTT
CDR3aa: CASSPTGIRAEAFF

d_gene: TRBD1
j_gene: TRBJ2-7
v_gene: TRBV10-1
abundance: NA
CDR3nt: TGCGCCAGCAGGCAGGGGGCATATCAGATAGACTACGAGCAGTACTTC
CDR3aa: CASRQGAYQIDYEQYF

d_gene: TRBD2
j_gene: TRBJ2-1
v_gene: TRBV6-5
abundance: NA
CDR3nt: TGTGCCAGCAGCTCAGGACTAGCGTGGAACAATGAGCAGTTCTTC
CDR3aa: CASSSGLAWNNEQFF

d_gene: TRBD1
j_gene: TRBJ2-7
v_gene: TRBV7-9
abundance: few
CDR3nt: TGTGCCAGCAGTTCGGGACAGTTATACGAGCAGTACTTC
CDR3aa: CASSSGQLYEQYF

d_gene: TRBD1
j_gene: TRBJ1-2
v_gene: TRBV15
abundance: NA
CDR3nt: TGTGCCACCAGCAGAGATCACGCAGGGGGCGTTTGGGACTATGGCTACACCTTC
CDR3aa: CATSRDHAGGVWDYGYTF

d_gene: NA
j_gene: TRBJ2-7
v_gene: TRBV4-3
abundance: NA
CDR3nt: TGCGCCAGCGCGTATGGCAGGGGCAACGAGCAGTACTTC
CDR3aa: CASAYGRGNEQYF

d_gene: NA
j_gene: TRBJ2-7
v_gene: TRBV5-5
abundance: NA
CDR3nt: TGTGCCAGCAGCTCACCGACAGGAGAATACGAGCAGTACTTC
CDR3aa: CASSSPTGEYEQYF

d_gene: TRBD2
j_gene: TRBJ2-1
v_gene: TRBV28
abundance: NA
CDR3nt: TGTGCCAGCAGTTTCCGGGGGGACCCATACAATGAGCAGTTCTTC
CDR3aa: CASSFRGDPYNEQFF

d_gene: NA
j_gene: TRBJ1-1
v_gene: TRBV28
abundance: NA
CDR3nt: TGTGCCAGCAGTTTTAGCAGCTTATCATCCATGAACACTGAAGCTTTCTTT
CDR3aa: CASSFSSLSSMNTEAFF

d_gene: NA
j_gene: TRBJ1-2
v_gene: TRBV6-6
abundance: NA
CDR3nt: TGTGCCAGCAGTTACTCCAACAGGGATGGCTACACCTTC
CDR3aa: CASSYSNRDGYTF

d_gene: TRBD2
j_gene: TRBJ2-1
v_gene: TRBV6-4
abundance: NA
CDR3nt: TGTGCCAGCAGTGCGACTAGCGGGAGCAGTGATGAGCAGTTCTTC
CDR3aa: CASSATSGSSDEQFF

d_gene: TRBD1
j_gene: TRBJ2-3
v_gene: TRBV11-3
abundance: NA
CDR3nt: TGTGCCAGCAGCTTATCGGACAGGGCGTACACAGATACGCAGTATTTT
CDR3aa: CASSLSDRAYTDTQYF

d_gene: NA
j_gene: TRBJ1-1
v_gene: TRBV27
abundance: once
CDR3nt: TGTGCCAGCAGTTTAACGGGGGGGGAGGGAAGGATCACTGAAGCTTTCTTT
CDR3aa: CASSLTGGEGRITEAFF

d_gene: NA
j_gene: TRBJ1-1
v_gene: TRBV7-9
abundance: NA
CDR3nt: TGTGCCAGCAGCCAGACGGACAGCCCCTTGAACACTGAAGCTTTCTTT
CDR3aa: CASSQTDSPLNTEAFF

d_gene: TRBD1
j_gene: TRBJ1-3
v_gene: TRBV7-9
abundance: NA
CDR3nt: TGTGCCAGCACCCCGATTACCGGGACAGACCATCTCTCTGGAAACACCATATATTTT
CDR3aa: CASTPITGTDHLSGNTIYF

d_gene: TRBD2
j_gene: TRBJ2-3
v_gene: TRBV7-3
abundance: NA
CDR3nt: TGTGCCAGCAGCCTTAGCGGGAGGACAGATACGCAGTATTTT
CDR3aa: CASSLSGRTDTQYF

d_gene: NA
j_gene: TRBJ2-7
v_gene: TRBV7-9
abundance: NA
CDR3nt: TGTGCCAGCTCCGACCTGACAGGTCCCTCCTACGAGCAGTACTTC
CDR3aa: CASSDLTGPSYEQYF

d_gene: NA
j_gene: TRBJ1-3
v_gene: TRBV27
abundance: NA
CDR3nt: TGTGCCAGCAGTCCACAGGGACCGAACGCAAACACCATATATTTT
CDR3aa: CASSPQGPNANTIYF

d_gene: NA
j_gene: TRBJ2-1
v_gene: TRBV6-1
abundance: NA
CDR3nt: TGTGCCAGCAGTGAATCGTATGAGCAGTTCTTC
CDR3aa: CASSESYEQFF

d_gene: NA
j_gene: TRBJ2-1
v_gene: TRBV15
abundance: NA
CDR3nt: TGTGCCACCAGCAGAGGACGGGGGAAGGGGTACAATGAGCAGTTCTTC
CDR3aa: CATSRGRGKGYNEQFF

d_gene: NA
j_gene: TRBJ2-3
v_gene: TRBV6-6
abundance: NA
CDR3nt: TGTGCCAGCAGTTACACCGGAGATACGCAGTATTTT
CDR3aa: CASSYTGDTQYF

d_gene: NA
j_gene: TRBJ1-1
v_gene: TRBV11-3
abundance: once
CDR3nt: TGTGCCAGCAGCCGACAGGCGTTGAACACTGAAGCTTTCTTT
CDR3aa: CASSRQALNTEAFF